Below are 21 T cell receptor beta chains sequenced from a single sample in a study of T-cell memory formation after mild COVID-19. TCRdb reanalysed the 5' RACE reads using MiXCR and keeps one entry per CDR3 protein. Among 85,000 to 120,000 distinct CDR3 sequences listed, about 18% were seen once. The sequenced sample consisted of PBMCs or a T cell subset sorted from them (not recorded which). These TCRs come from an adult woman who had mild COVID-19 (a few samples of this study predate the infection). Cell type and time point are not known.

This clonotype was seen a handful of times. This rearrangement joins TRBV7-9 to TRBJ1-5, with 7 bases identical to TRBD1. With 5 bases clipped from V and 3 bases from J, the junction kept 4 bases outside the gene matches. Germline loops: CDR1 SEHNR, CDR2 FQNEAQ (reference sequence). This CDR3 is 14 amino acids long. The CDR3 region is CASSLGTANQPQHF. In DNA form, the CDR3 reads TGTGCCAGCAGCCTAGGGACAGCCAATCAGCCCCAGCATTTT. The full variable domain, completed using reference TRBV7-9 and TRBJ1-5, is DTGVSQNPRHKITKRGQNVTFRCDPISEHNRLYWYRQTLGQGPEFLTYFQNEAQLEKSRLLSDRFSAERPKGSFSTLEIQRTEQGDSAMYLCASSLGTANQPQHFGDGTRLSIL.

At least ten counts were recorded for this clonotype. The chain joins TRBV7-6 to TRBJ2-1; 14 bases match TRBD2. J was trimmed by 0 bases and V by 3 bases; bases with no gene match: 19. The CDR3 runs 23 residues. Per germline, CDR1 SGHVS and CDR2 FNYEAQ. CDR3 coding DNA: TGTGCCAGCAGCTTCACCTCCACCCGGACTAGCGGGGGGCCGACCAGCTCCTACAATGAGCAGTTCTTC. Amino acids: CASSFTSTRTSGGPTSSYNEQFF.

There are a few counts of this clonotype. V usage is TRBV7-9 and J usage is TRBJ2-7; perhaps TRBD1 as D (6 bases). V lost 3 bases, J lost 0 bases, and 15 bases lay in between. The CDR3 totals 16 residues. Germline V gives CDR1 SEHNR, CDR2 FQNEAQ (reference sequence). The CDR3 region is CASSFLRGPISYEQYF. In DNA form, the CDR3 reads TGTGCCAGCAGCTTCCTCAGGGGCCCCATCTCCTACGAGCAGTACTTC.

This clonotype was seen more than once but under ten times. The chain employs TRBV28 and TRBJ2-5; 14 nucleotides align to TRBD2. Looked up from germline, CDR1 is MDHEN and CDR2 is SYDVKM. V was clipped by 4 bases and J by 3 bases; unmatched bases: 4. The CDR3 runs to 16 residues. The CDR3 bases are TGTGCCAGCAGTTCTCGGACTAGCGGGGGGAAAGAGACCCAGTACTTC. As protein: CASSSRTSGGKETQYF. Variable domain in full (rest from reference TRBV28 and TRBJ2-5): DVKVTQSSRYLVKRTGEKVFLECVQDMDHENMFWYRQDPGLGLRLIYFSYDVKMKEKGDIPEGYSVSREKKERFSLILESASTNQTSMYLCASSSRTSGGKETQYFGPGTRLLVL.

This clonotype showed up just a few times. This chain links TRBV24-1 with TRBJ2-2; D is possibly TRBD2 (6 bases). V lost 6 bases and J lost 1, with 17 bases in between. CDR3 length: 17 residues. In germline, CDR1 is KGHDR, CDR2 SFDVKD. The CDR3 reads CATSRRGEALNTGELFF. CDR3 DNA: TGTGCCACCAGTCGGCGGGGCGAGGCACTGAACACCGGGGAGCTGTTTTTT.

The J gene is TRBJ2-7, the V gene TRBV5-1, with D tentatively TRBD2 (6 bases). From germline, CDR1 is SGHRS and CDR2 YFSETQ. The CDR3 length is 17 residues. Trimming left V 1 base short and J 1 base short, with 18 bases between. This chain's CDR3 is CASSLRDGSLASYEQYF. CDR3 bases: TGCGCCAGCAGCTTGAGGGACGGAAGTCTAGCGTCCTACGAGCAGTACTTC.

V gene TRBV6-5 combines with J gene TRBJ2-1; possibly TRBD1 or TRBD2 for D (5 bases each). Germline-derived CDR1 and CDR2 are MNHEY and SVGAGI. This CDR3 is 11 amino acids long. Trimming left V 7 bases short and J 6 bases short, with 7 bases between. The CDR3 sequence is CASNGGNEQFF. As DNA, the CDR3 is TGTGCCAGCAATGGGGGCAATGAGCAGTTCTTC.

This clonotype was found a few times. The J gene is TRBJ1-2, the V gene TRBV5-4; D unclear. The CDR3 is 21 residues long. V was cut by 2 bases and J by 0 bases, with 29 bases left in between. CDR1 and CDR2 from the germline V gene are SGHNT and YYREEE (reference sequence). The CDR3 coding sequence is TGTGCCAGCAGCTTTGGATTGTTAAGGCATTCGGAGGAGGGCCCTAACTATGGCTACACCTTC. This gives the protein CASSFGLLRHSEEGPNYGYTF.

V gene TRBV3-1 combines with J gene TRBJ2-1, with a tentative D call TRBD1 (6 bases). The CDR3 spans 14 residues. V lost 4 bases and J lost 8, with 15 bases in between. Germline V gene lookup returns CDR1 LGHDT and CDR2 YNNKEL (reference sequence). The CDR3 sequence: CASSPRTALYEQFF. The CDR3 DNA is TGTGCCAGCAGCCCTCGGACAGCTTTGTATGAGCAGTTCTTC.

The genes are TRBV20-1 and TRBJ2-1; no firm D call. This CDR3 has 14 amino acids. Trimming pared 5 bases from V and 0 bases from J, leaving 11 bases between. Germline CDR1 is DFQATT and CDR2 is SNEGSKA (reference sequence). CDR3 sequence: CSAGPESSYNEQFF. In DNA, the CDR3 is TGCAGTGCTGGACCGGAAAGCTCCTACAATGAGCAGTTCTTC.

There are a few counts of this clonotype. J is TRBJ2-5 and V is TRBV7-9; the D is unclear. Germline V gene sequence: CDR1 SEHNR, CDR2 FQNEAQ (reference sequence). The V and J ends lost 1 base and 4 bases respectively, with 13 bases between them. CDR3 length equals 15 residues. The CDR3: CASSLEVGSGETQYF. DNA for the CDR3: TGTGCCAGCAGCTTAGAGGTGGGGTCTGGAGAGACCCAGTACTTC.

The chain recombines TRBV7-2 with TRBJ2-1; D uncertain. Trimming cost V 1 base and J 5 bases, with 9 bases left between them. Germline assignment: CDR1 SGHTA and CDR2 FQGNSA. The CDR3 is made up of 14 amino acids. The CDR3 loop is CASSLVSRHNEQFF. CDR3 nucleotides: TGTGCCAGCAGCTTAGTCTCCAGACACAATGAGCAGTTCTTC.

This clonotype has just a few counts. The V call is TRBV7-2, the J call TRBJ2-1; 7 nucleotides line up with TRBD2. This CDR3 comprises 17 residues. The trim removed 0 bases at V and 0 bases at J, leaving 5 bases unmatched. The germline V gene has CDR1 SGHTA and CDR2 FQGNSA. The CDR3 region has the DNA TGTGCCAGCAGCTTAGCCCTAGCGGTATCCTCCTACAATGAGCAGTTCTTC. Protein sequence: CASSLALAVSSYNEQFF.

This clonotype was seen more than once but under ten times. This chain connects TRBV5-1 to TRBJ2-1; D is perhaps TRBD2 (6 bases). The CDR3 has 13 amino acids. Germline V gene lookup returns CDR1 SGHRS and CDR2 YFSETQ. Trimming took 4 bases from V and 7 from J, leaving 12 bases between them. CDR3 residues: CASSPRAGNEQFF. The CDR3 DNA follows: TGCGCCAGCAGCCCCCGCGCGGGGAATGAGCAGTTCTTC.

This clonotype was observed many times. The J gene is TRBJ2-7, the V gene TRBV5-1; D not resolved. Germline assignment: CDR1 SGHRS and CDR2 YFSETQ. V was trimmed by 0 bases and J by 5 bases, leaving 15 bases between them. The CDR3 is made up of 15 amino acids. For the CDR3, the DNA is TGCGCCAGCAGCTTGGACATCAATCCAGGCGACGAGCAGTACTTC. As protein: CASSLDINPGDEQYF.

The V call is TRBV6-1, the J call TRBJ2-1; TRBD2 agrees at 10 bases. V shed 1 base, J shed 8 bases, and the junction held 8 bases outside the gene matches. This CDR3 is 16 amino acids long. Germline V gene lookup returns CDR1 MNHNS and CDR2 SASEGT. The CDR3 DNA reads TGTGCCAGCAGTGAAGAAACTAGCGGGGTCCCCGATGAGCAGTTCTTC. This encodes CASSEETSGVPDEQFF.

The chain has TRBV6-5 and TRBJ2-1, with D perhaps matching TRBD2 (6 bases). V gave up 7 bases and J gave up 5 bases, with 18 bases separating them. Germline CDR1 MNHEY, CDR2 SVGAGI. The CDR3 loop spans 15 amino acids. In nucleotides, the CDR3 is TGTGCCAGCACCCAGGCCAGCGGGCCCAACAATGAGCAGTTCTTC. This encodes CASTQASGPNNEQFF.

CDR3 sequence reads: CASSVEWETGVTEAFF. CDR3 nucleotides: TGTGCCAGCAGCGTAGAGTGGGAGACAGGGGTCACTGAAGCTTTCTTT. The rearrangement joins TRBV9 to TRBJ1-1; 8 nucleotides agree with TRBD1. In germline, CDR1 is SGDLS, CDR2 YYNGEE. The CDR3 is 16 residues long. V was pared by 0 bases and J by 4 bases, with 8 bases of the junction left unmatched. Supplemented by reference TRBV9 and TRBJ1-1, the full variable domain reads DSGVTQTPKHLITATGQRVTLRCSPRSGDLSVYWYQQSLDQGLQFLIQYYNGEERAKGNILERFSAQQFPDLHSELNLSSLELGDSALYFCASSVEWETGVTEAFFGQGTRLTVV.

The chain links TRBV7-2 to TRBJ1-1; unclear D gene. Trimming removed 3 bases from V and 1 base from J, with 9 bases in between. In germline, CDR1 is SGHTA, CDR2 FQGNSA. CDR3 length equals 14 residues. CDR3 DNA sequence: TGTGCCAGCAGCTTTCCGGGAGAGAACACTGAAGCTTTCTTT. It translates to CASSFPGENTEAFF.

This sequence joins TRBV4-3 and TRBJ2-1, with D perhaps assigned TRBD1 or TRBD2 (6 bases each). The ends were cut back, 0 bases at V and 7 bases at J, with 16 bases in the middle. The CDR3 spans 16 residues. Per the germline V gene, CDR1 is LGHNA and CDR2 is YSLEER. The CDR3 region is CASSQEIARRGNEQFF. CDR3 in DNA: TGCGCCAGCAGCCAAGAAATAGCGCGGAGGGGGAATGAGCAGTTCTTC.

This clonotype was detected a few times. The rearrangement uses TRBV4-1 and TRBJ1-4; TRBD1 agrees at 7 bases. The junction had 11 bases not matched to a gene; V was cut back by 0 bases and J by 7 bases. Germline assignment: CDR1 MGHRA and CDR2 YSYEKL. The CDR3 runs 17 residues. CDR3 coding DNA: TGCGCCAGCAGCCAAGACCTAAACCCAGGGGGGAGTGAAAAACTGTTTTTT. It specifies CASSQDLNPGGSEKLFF.